These 6 T cell receptor beta chains originate from one sample sequenced in a study of human T cells and chemical hapten exposure. TCRdb re-called the RACE reads with MiXCR, one entry per CDR3 protein. The table includes 85,000 to 100,000 distinct CDR3 sequences, 10% to 13% detected once. The time point was: pre-sensitization, week 0. The sample's treatment: therapeutic diphenylcyclopropenone sensitization with weekly scalp DPC. Sample: whole blood, taken in connection with sensitization to the hapten diphenylcyclopropenone (DPC). These receptors were collected from a woman aged 55-75 years with alopecia areata. Some clones in this sample may be carry-over from other donors' samples.

This clonotype occurred many times. This chain uses TRBV12-3 or TRBV12-4 with TRBJ2-1, with D perhaps TRBD1 (5 bases). Trimming removed 3 bases at V and 6 bases at J, with 9 bases between. This CDR3 is 13 amino acids long. The CDR3, as DNA: TGTGCCAGCAGTTTTCCAGGGTCCAATGAGCAGTTCTTC. Translation gives CASSFPGSNEQFF.

This clonotype was seen repeatedly, ten times or more. J is TRBJ2-3 and V is TRBV7-9; D is uncertain. V gave up 4 bases and J gave up 4 bases, with 9 bases separating them. The CDR3 sequence is 13 residues long. Per the germline V gene, CDR1 is SEHNR and CDR2 is FQNEAQ (reference sequence). Here the CDR3 DNA reads TGTGCCAGCAGCTCCCCGGAGCCAGATACGCAGTATTTT. Translating it yields CASSSPEPDTQYF.

This clonotype showed up many times. J is TRBJ2-2 and V is TRBV7-8, with D uncertain. The CDR3 runs 15 residues. Germline loops: CDR1 SGHVS, CDR2 FQNEAQ. V lost 2 bases, J lost 0 bases, and 7 bases lay in between. The CDR3 DNA is TGTGCCAGCAGCTTAATCCTCTCGAACACCGGGGAGCTGTTTTTT. Translation: CASSLILSNTGELFF.

This clonotype was seen ten or more times. V usage is TRBV21-1 and J usage is TRBJ2-7; the table assigns TRBD2, which was not confirmed against the DNA. TRBV21-1 is given as a pseudogene. The CDR3 is 15 amino acids. The CDR3 reads CASSRRLANSYEQYF. The CDR3 DNA sequence: TGTGCCAGCAGCCGACGACTAGCGAACTCCTACGAGCAGTACTTC.

This clonotype appeared a few times. V usage is TRBV5-1 and J usage is TRBJ2-1; D unresolved. The V gene's germline CDR1 is SGHRS and CDR2 YFSETQ. This CDR3 comprises 13 residues. The V end lost 2 bases, the J end lost 6 bases, and 9 bases lay between the germline ends. The CDR3 DNA sequence: TGCGCCAGCAGCTTAGGAGCAGTCAATGAGCAGTTCTTC. Protein sequence: CASSLGAVNEQFF.

The chain joins TRBV12-3 or TRBV12-4 to TRBJ1-2; possibly TRBD1 for D (5 bases). V was trimmed by 1 base and J by 8 bases, leaving 17 bases between them. The CDR3 runs 15 residues. DNA of the CDR3: TGTGCCAGCAGTTTAGAGGGGCAGCAGGGTAGCGGCTACACCTTC. It translates to CASSLEGQQGSGYTF.